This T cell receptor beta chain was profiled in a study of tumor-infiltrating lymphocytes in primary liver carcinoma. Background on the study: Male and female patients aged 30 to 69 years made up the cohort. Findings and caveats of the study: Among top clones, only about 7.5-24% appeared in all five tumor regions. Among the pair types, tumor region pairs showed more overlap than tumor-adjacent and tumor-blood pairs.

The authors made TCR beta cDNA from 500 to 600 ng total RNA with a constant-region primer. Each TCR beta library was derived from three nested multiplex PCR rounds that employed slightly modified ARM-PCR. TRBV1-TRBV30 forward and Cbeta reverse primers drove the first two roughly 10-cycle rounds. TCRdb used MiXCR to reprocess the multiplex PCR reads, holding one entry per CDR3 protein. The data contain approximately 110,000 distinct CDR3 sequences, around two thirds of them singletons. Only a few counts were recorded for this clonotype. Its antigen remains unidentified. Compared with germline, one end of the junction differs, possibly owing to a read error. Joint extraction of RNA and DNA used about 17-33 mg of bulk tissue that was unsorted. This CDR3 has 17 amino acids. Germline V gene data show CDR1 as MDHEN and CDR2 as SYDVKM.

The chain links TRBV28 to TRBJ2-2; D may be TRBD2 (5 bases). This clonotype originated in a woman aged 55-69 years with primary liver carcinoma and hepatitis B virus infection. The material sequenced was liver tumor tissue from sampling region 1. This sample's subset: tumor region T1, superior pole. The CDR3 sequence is CPSSSIGLARNTGELFF. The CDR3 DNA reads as TGTCCCAGCAGTTCCATAGGCTTAGCGCGGAACACCGGGGAGCTGTTTTTT.